The 9 T cell receptor beta chains in this list originate from one sample, sequenced in a study of blood T cell repertoires in COVID-19. Assay: immunoSEQ multiplex PCR; the TCRdb copy retains only in-frame clones and omits some. The repertoire holds approximately 300,000 clones, with under 95% as singletons. Sequenced: PBMCs or T cells enriched from blood (not recorded which). Every receptor here comes from a woman aged 25-40 years who had recovered from COVID-19.

The genes are TRBV27 and TRBJ2-5; D is undetermined. The CDR3 is 14 residues long. Germline-derived CDR1 and CDR2 are MNHEY and SMNVEV (reference sequence). Between the trimmed V and J ends, which lost 3 bases and 4 bases, there was a span of 12 bases. DNA of the CDR3: TGTGCCAGCAGTTTCGTCGGAGTACGAGAGACCCAGTACTTC. The encoded protein is CASSFVGVRETQYF.

This rearrangement joins TRBV7-2 to TRBJ1-6; 10 positions match TRBD1. V was pared by 4 bases and J by 9 bases, with 3 bases of the junction left unmatched. Germline values: CDR1 SGHTA, CDR2 FQGNSA. The CDR3 spans 14 residues. The CDR3 region has the DNA TGTGCCAGCAGCTCGGACAGGGGGTTTTCACCCCTCCACTTT. Amino acid sequence: CASSSDRGFSPLHF.

V usage is TRBV7-2 and J usage is TRBJ2-7, with 9 bases matching TRBD2. The CDR3 contains 14 residues. After removal of 5 bases from V and 2 bases from J, the junction contained 4 bases not matched to a gene. Germline-derived CDR1 and CDR2 are SGHTA and FQGNSA. The CDR3 region is CASSQTSGPYEQYF. CDR3 DNA: TGTGCCAGCAGCCAGACTAGCGGACCCTACGAGCAGTACTTC. Filled out from reference TRBV7-2 and TRBJ2-7, the complete variable domain reads GAGVSQSPSNKVTEKGKDVELRCDPISGHTALYWYRQSLGQGLEFLIYFQGNSAPDKSGLPSDRFSAERTGGSVSTLTIQRTQQEDSAVYLCASSQTSGPYEQYFGPGTRLTVT.

The sample holds one count of this clone. The rearrangement uses TRBV27 and TRBJ2-1, with D tentatively TRBD1 (6 bases). The CDR3 runs 13 residues. The V end lost 6 bases, the J end lost 8 bases, and 14 bases lay between the germline ends. Per the germline V gene, CDR1 is MNHEY and CDR2 is SMNVEV (reference sequence). In nucleotides, the CDR3 is TGTGCCAGCAGCTGGGGGCCAATTTATGAGCAGTTCTTC. It translates to CASSWGPIYEQFF.

The chain recombines TRBV2 with TRBJ1-2, with D possibly TRBD1 on 5 matching bases. Germline lookup yields CDR1 SNHLY and CDR2 FYNNEI. CDR3 length: 14 residues. With 8 bases removed from V and 5 bases from J, the gap between germline ends came to 18 bases. Here the CDR3 DNA reads TGTGCCAGCTCTGGGGAATCGGCAGGGTATGGCTACACCTTC. This codes for CASSGESAGYGYTF.

The V and J genes are TRBV19 and TRBJ1-1, with D possibly being TRBD1 (5 bases). The germline CDR1 and CDR2 sequences are LNHDA and SQIVND (reference sequence). V was trimmed by 7 bases and J by 8 bases, leaving 20 bases between them. The CDR3 consists of 14 residues. CDR3: CASNPTAFVPEAFF. The CDR3 nucleotides read TGTGCCAGTAATCCGACAGCTTTTGTCCCGGAAGCTTTCTTT.

The chain joins TRBV3-1 (or the pseudogene TRBV3-2) to TRBJ2-5; 15 bases line up with TRBD2. The junction had 6 bases not matched to a gene; V was cut back by 1 base and J by 3 bases. CDR1 and CDR2 (germline): LGHDT, YNNKEL (reference sequence). This CDR3 is 18 amino acids long. The CDR3, as DNA: TGTGCCAGCAGCCAAGTAAGGACTAGCGGGAGGGACAAAGAGACCCAGTACTTC. It codes for CASSQVRTSGRDKETQYF.

The rearrangement links TRBV7-2 to TRBJ1-1, with D tentatively TRBD1 (6 bases). Germline assignment: CDR1 SGHTA and CDR2 FQGNSA. The V gene lost 1 base and the J gene lost 3 bases, with 18 bases spanning the gap. The CDR3 totals 17 residues. CDR3 protein: CASSLVVIRQGYTEAFF. As DNA, the CDR3 is TGTGCCAGCAGCTTAGTTGTTATTCGGCAGGGGTACACTGAAGCTTTCTTT.

This sequence joins TRBV28 and TRBJ2-7; 12 bases map to TRBD1. In germline, CDR1 is MDHEN, CDR2 SYDVKM. With V trimmed by 8 bases and J by 5 bases, 7 bases remained unmatched. The CDR3 is 14 residues long. The CDR3, as DNA: TGTGCCAGCTCCGCGGGGACAGGGGGCCACGAGCAGTACTTC. It translates to CASSAGTGGHEQYF.